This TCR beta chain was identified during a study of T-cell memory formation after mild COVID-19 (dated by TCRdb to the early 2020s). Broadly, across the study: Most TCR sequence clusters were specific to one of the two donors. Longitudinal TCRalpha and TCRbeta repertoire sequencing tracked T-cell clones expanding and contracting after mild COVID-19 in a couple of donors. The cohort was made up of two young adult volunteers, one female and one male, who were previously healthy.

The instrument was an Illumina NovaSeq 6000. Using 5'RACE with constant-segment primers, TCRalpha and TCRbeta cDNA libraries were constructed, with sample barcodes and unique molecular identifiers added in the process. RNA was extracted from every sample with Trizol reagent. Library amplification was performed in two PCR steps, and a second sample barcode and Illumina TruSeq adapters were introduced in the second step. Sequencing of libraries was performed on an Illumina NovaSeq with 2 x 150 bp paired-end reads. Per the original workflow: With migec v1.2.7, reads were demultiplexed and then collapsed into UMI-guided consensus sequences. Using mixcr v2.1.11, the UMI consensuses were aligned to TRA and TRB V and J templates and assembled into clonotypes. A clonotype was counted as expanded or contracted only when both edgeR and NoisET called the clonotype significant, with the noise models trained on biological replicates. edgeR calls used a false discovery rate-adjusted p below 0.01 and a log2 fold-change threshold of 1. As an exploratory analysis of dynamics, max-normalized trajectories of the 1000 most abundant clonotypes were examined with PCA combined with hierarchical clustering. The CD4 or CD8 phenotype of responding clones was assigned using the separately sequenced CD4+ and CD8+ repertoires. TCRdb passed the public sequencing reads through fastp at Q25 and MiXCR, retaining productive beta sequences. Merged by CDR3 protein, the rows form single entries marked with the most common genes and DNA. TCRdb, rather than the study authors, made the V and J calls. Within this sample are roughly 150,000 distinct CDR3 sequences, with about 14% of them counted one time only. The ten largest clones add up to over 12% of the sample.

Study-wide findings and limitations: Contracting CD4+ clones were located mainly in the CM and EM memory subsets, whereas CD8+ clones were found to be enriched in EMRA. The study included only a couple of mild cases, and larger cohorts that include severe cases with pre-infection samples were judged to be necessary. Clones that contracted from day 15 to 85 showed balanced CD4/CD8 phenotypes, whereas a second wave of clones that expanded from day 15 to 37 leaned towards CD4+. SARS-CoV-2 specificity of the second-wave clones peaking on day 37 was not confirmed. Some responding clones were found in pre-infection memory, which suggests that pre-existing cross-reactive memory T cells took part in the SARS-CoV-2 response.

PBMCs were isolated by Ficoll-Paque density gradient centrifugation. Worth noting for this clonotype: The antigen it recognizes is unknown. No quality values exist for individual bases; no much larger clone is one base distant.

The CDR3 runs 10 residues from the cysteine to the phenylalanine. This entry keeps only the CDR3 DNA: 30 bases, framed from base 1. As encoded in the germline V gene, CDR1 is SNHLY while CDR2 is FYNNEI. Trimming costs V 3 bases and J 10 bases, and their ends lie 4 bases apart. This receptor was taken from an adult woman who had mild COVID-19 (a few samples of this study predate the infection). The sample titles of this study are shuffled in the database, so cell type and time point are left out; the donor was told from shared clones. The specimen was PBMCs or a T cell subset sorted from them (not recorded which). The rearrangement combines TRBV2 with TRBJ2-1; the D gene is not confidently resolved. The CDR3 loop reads CASSDGEQFF. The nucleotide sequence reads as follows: TGTGCCAGCAGTGACGGAGAGCAGTTCTTC.